This is a list of T cell receptor beta chains from one sample in a study of blood T cells in healthy people across ages. TCRdb fed the 5' RACE reads into MiXCR, producing one record per CDR3 protein. The sample includes under 1,000,000 distinct CDR3 sequences, 35% to 40% of them seen just once. Sequenced material: blood. Receptors originate from a man aged 18-30 years in good health. CDR3s include the opening cysteine and the closing phenylalanine or tryptophan. D genes are given only for firm matches. Size is stated for part of the rows, as once, few or many counts, or as a class when the clone is expanded.

.	TRBV18	TRBJ1-1	few	CASSPWAGTEAFF	TGTGCCAGCTCACCCTGGGCGGGCACTGAAGCTTTCTTT
.	TRBV4-1	TRBJ2-5	many	CASSQDWQDQETQYF	TGCGCCAGCAGCCAAGATTGGCAGGATCAAGAGACCCAGTACTTC
.	TRBV3-1	TRBJ2-3	many	CASSRATPSTDTQYF	TGTGCCAGCAGCCGGGCCACCCCCAGCACAGATACGCAGTATTTT
.	TRBV4-2	TRBJ2-1	few	CASSQGGPNEQFF	TGTGCCAGCAGCCAGGGGGGGCCCAATGAGCAGTTCTTC
.	TRBV12-3/TRBV12-4	TRBJ1-5	.	CASSVMGNQPQHF	TGTGCCAGCAGTGTAATGGGAAATCAGCCCCAGCATTTT
TRBD2	TRBV4-3	TRBJ2-1	few	CASSQDRAGGTYNEQFF	TGCGCCAGCAGCCAAGATCGAGCGGGGGGCACCTACAATGAGCAGTTCTTC
TRBD2	TRBV10-2	TRBJ2-5	.	CASRGTSIQETQYF	TGCGCCAGCAGGGGGACTAGCATACAAGAGACCCAGTACTTC
.	TRBV12-3/TRBV12-4	TRBJ2-7	.	CASSLRQGAREQYF	TGTGCCAGCAGTTTAAGGCAGGGTGCCCGCGAGCAGTACTTC
.	TRBV29-1	TRBJ2-3	.	CSVRDKSTDTQYF	TGCAGCGTTCGGGACAAAAGCACAGATACGCAGTATTTT
.	TRBV5-1	TRBJ2-7	.	CASKWGSGEYEQYF	TGCGCCAGCAAGTGGGGGAGCGGAGAGTACGAGCAGTACTTC
.	TRBV7-9	TRBJ1-4	.	CASSGGQFELFF	TGTGCCAGCAGCGGCGGACAGTTTGAACTGTTTTTT
TRBD2	TRBV29-1	TRBJ2-1	many	CSAGEGPGGDNEQFF	TGCAGCGCCGGGGAGGGGCCGGGGGGTGACAATGAGCAGTTCTTC
TRBD1	TRBV10-3	TRBJ2-7	many	CATSRDSDYEQYF	TGTGCCACGTCCCGGGACAGCGACTACGAGCAGTACTTC
.	TRBV30	TRBJ2-3	.	CAWSVPGPSDTQYF	TGTGCCTGGAGTGTACCTGGCCCCTCAGATACGCAGTATTTT
.	TRBV4-3	TRBJ2-6	many	CASSQDVTYSGANVLTF	TGCGCCAGCAGCCAAGATGTGACTTACTCTGGGGCCAACGTCCTGACTTTC
TRBD1	TRBV7-9	TRBJ1-2	few	CASSLGNGQGGYGYTF	TGTGCCAGCAGCTTAGGAAACGGACAGGGAGGCTATGGCTACACCTTC
.	TRBV6-1	TRBJ1-1	few	CASRTRGGTEAFF	TGTGCCAGCAGGACCCGGGGGGGCACTGAAGCTTTCTTT
.	TRBV7-9	TRBJ2-6	.	CASSIGGSGANVLTF	TGTGCCAGCAGCATTGGAGGTTCTGGGGCCAACGTCCTGACTTTC
.	TRBV20-1	TRBJ1-2	many	CSAGRQGPLSGYTF	TGCAGTGCTGGACGTCAGGGACCCTTAAGCGGCTACACCTTC
TRBD2	TRBV20-1	TRBJ2-5	.	CSARASGDETQYF	TGCAGTGCTAGAGCTAGCGGGGACGAGACCCAGTACTTC
TRBD1	TRBV6-1	TRBJ1-5	.	CASTVQGFSGNQPQHF	TGTGCCAGCACCGTACAGGGGTTCTCTGGCAATCAGCCCCAGCATTTT
TRBD1	TRBV12-3/TRBV12-4	TRBJ2-3	few	CASTEGGREDTQYF	TGTGCCAGCACGGAAGGGGGCCGCGAAGATACGCAGTATTTT
.	TRBV7-8	TRBJ2-1	few	CASSPGSRQLFTDEQFF	TGTGCCAGCAGCCCTGGTTCGAGACAGCTATTTACTGATGAGCAGTTCTTC
.	TRBV12-3/TRBV12-4	TRBJ2-2	once	CAIADRNTGEQFF	TGTGCCATCGCGGACAGAAACACCGGGGAGCAGTTTTTT
.	TRBV12-3/TRBV12-4	TRBJ1-2	few	CASSFGGRSGYTF	TGTGCCAGCAGTTTCGGGGGGCGTAGTGGCTACACCTTC
.	TRBV12-3/TRBV12-4	TRBJ2-1	.	CASSLTHTYEQFF	TGTGCCAGCAGTTTAACCCATACATACGAGCAGTTCTTC
.	TRBV14	TRBJ2-3	.	CASSQDLGRGATDTQYF	TGTGCCAGCAGCCAAGATTTGGGCAGGGGGGCGACAGATACGCAGTATTTT
TRBD2	TRBV12-3/TRBV12-4	TRBJ2-3	.	CASSLIAGGRADTQYF	TGTGCCAGCAGTCTCATAGCGGGGGGCAGAGCAGATACGCAGTATTTT
.	TRBV12-3/TRBV12-4	TRBJ1-2	many	CASSYVPRGALYGYTF	TGTGCCAGCAGTTATGTCCCTAGGGGGGCCCTCTATGGCTACACCTTC
.	TRBV5-5	TRBJ2-3	few	CASSFNSWGAGTQYF	TGTGCCAGCAGCTTCAATTCTTGGGGAGCGGGTACGCAGTATTTT
TRBD2	TRBV12-3/TRBV12-4	TRBJ2-6	many	CASTVPGLVDGANVLTF	TGTGCCAGCACCGTCCCGGGACTAGTGGATGGGGCCAACGTCCTGACTTTC
TRBD1	TRBV9	TRBJ2-2	few	CASSVTSGTGFSGELFF	TGTGCCAGCAGCGTAACCTCCGGGACAGGGTTCTCCGGGGAGCTGTTTTTT
.	TRBV29-1	TRBJ1-2	many	CSVSNTKNYGYTF	TGCAGCGTTTCCAACACGAAAAACTATGGCTACACCTTC
.	TRBV7-9	TRBJ2-1	many	CASGPPGTYNEQFF	TGTGCCAGCGGACCACCCGGGACTTATAATGAGCAGTTCTTC
TRBD1	TRBV4-1	TRBJ2-3	many	CASSARDRDSTDTQYF	TGCGCCAGCAGCGCCCGGGACAGGGATAGCACAGATACGCAGTATTTT
.	TRBV9	TRBJ2-5	.	CASSVGRGQRETQYF	TGTGCCAGCAGCGTAGGACGTGGCCAGCGGGAGACCCAGTACTTC
TRBD1	TRBV14	TRBJ1-1	.	CASSPSTGGSYTEAFF	TGTGCCAGCAGCCCTTCGACAGGGGGCAGCTACACTGAAGCTTTCTTT
.	TRBV12-3/TRBV12-4	TRBJ1-2	.	CAGSTLTAYGYTF	TGTGCCGGCAGTACCCTGACAGCTTATGGCTACACCTTC
TRBD1	TRBV30	TRBJ2-5	few	CAWGQGSGEQYF	TGTGCCTGGGGACAGGGGTCAGGGGAGCAGTACTTC
.	TRBV6-2/TRBV6-3	TRBJ1-3	.	CASSYGTTGGDTIYF	TGTGCCAGCAGTTACGGGACTACCGGCGGAGACACCATATATTTT
.	TRBV5-6	TRBJ2-7	.	CASSVAGTWDVEQYF	TGTGCCAGCAGCGTGGCCGGGACGTGGGATGTCGAGCAGTACTTC
.	TRBV3-1	TRBJ2-4	few	CASSQDARWEQYF	TGTGCCAGCAGCCAAGACGCCAGGTGGGAGCAGTACTTC
.	TRBV2	TRBJ1-5	.	CASSERMDYSNQPQHF	TGTGCCAGCAGTGAACGGATGGACTATAGCAATCAGCCCCAGCATTTT
.	TRBV20-1	TRBJ1-6	few	CSARGPRFNSPLHF	TGCAGTGCGAGAGGCCCCAGGTTTAATTCACCCCTCCACTTT
TRBD1	TRBV20-1	TRBJ1-1	few	CSAGGRTGNTEAFF	TGCAGTGCTGGAGGACGGACAGGAAACACTGAAGCTTTCTTT
TRBD1	TRBV5-5	TRBJ2-7	few	CASSLNAGGTYEQYF	TGTGCCAGCAGCTTGAATGCAGGGGGTACCTACGAGCAGTACTTC
.	TRBV29-1	TRBJ2-5	few	CSKKFGGETQYF	TGCAGCAAGAAATTTGGGGGAGAGACCCAGTACTTC
TRBD2	TRBV9	TRBJ2-3	many	CASSVGLAGTDTQYF	TGTGCCAGCAGCGTAGGGCTAGCGGGCACAGATACGCAGTATTTT
.	TRBV7-8	TRBJ2-3	.	CASSLATQGRTDTQYF	TGTGCCAGCAGCTTGGCGACTCAAGGACGCACAGATACGCAGTATTTT
.	TRBV18	TRBJ1-2	many	CASSPEGAYGYTF	TGTGCCAGCTCACCGGAAGGCGCCTATGGCTACACCTTC
TRBD2	TRBV7-2	TRBJ2-3	.	CASSLPSGVADTQYF	TGTGCCAGCAGCTTACCCAGCGGGGTAGCAGATACGCAGTATTTT
TRBD1	TRBV5-6	TRBJ2-3	.	CASSRDSYTQYF	TGTGCCAGCAGCCGGGACAGCTATACGCAGTATTTT
.	TRBV7-9	TRBJ2-4	once	CASSLADGRGAKNIQYF	TGTGCCAGCAGCTTAGCGGACGGGCGGGGAGCCAAAAACATTCAGTACTTC